The following is a T cell receptor (beta chain) sequence with its context. Its antigen is unknown. The source of the sample is a study of T cell responses to AZD1222 COVID-19 vaccine. The data were produced by immunoSEQ multiplex PCR, yet TCRdb's version contains in-frame clones alone and is incomplete. The sample has roughly 120,000 clones, 90% to 95% seen once. CDR3 length equals 14 residues. V gave up 5 bases and J gave up 7 bases; unmatched junction bases: 7. The V gene's germline CDR1 is LNHDA and CDR2 SQIVND (reference sequence). Overall study findings and caveats: Sampling that yielded the repertoires occurred only after the peak T cell response. As reported, nearly half of all spike-specific TCRs target variant regions that are unmutated. White British people made up most donors, females outnumbered males, and clonal diversity was possibly underestimated.

This receptor was taken from an adult who received the AZD1222 COVID-19 vaccine. This rearrangement joins TRBV19 to TRBJ2-1, with 8 bases aligning to TRBD2. The sample was peripheral blood, taken 28 days after the second AZD1222 dose. The CDR3 protein is CASSQLAGPNEQFF. CDR3 DNA: TGTGCCAGTAGTCAGCTAGCGGGTCCTAATGAGCAGTTCTTC.